This T cell receptor (beta chain) is drawn from a study of blood T cell repertoires in COVID-19. Assay: immunoSEQ multiplex PCR; the TCRdb copy retains only in-frame clones and omits some. Of some 200,000 clones detected, roughly nine tenths appear once; the ten largest clones hold about 12%. The germline V gene encodes CDR1 SGHRS and CDR2 YFSETQ. V was clipped by 7 bases and J by 5 bases; unmatched bases: 14. The CDR3 has 15 amino acids. The receptor's source is a woman younger than 35 who had recovered from COVID-19. The chain has TRBV5-1 and TRBJ1-2, with 7 bases aligning to TRBD1. Material for sequencing was peripheral blood. In DNA form, the CDR3 reads TGCGCCAGCTGGCCGGGACAGTTACTTGGGTATGGCTACACCTTC. It is translated as CASWPGQLLGYGYTF.